This section outlines one T cell receptor (beta chain) sequence together with its context. As yet, its antigen is unknown. This sample was included in a study of OX40 agonist ivuxolimab in advanced cancers. Notes on the study in general: Dosing at 0.1 to 3.0 mg/kg was accompanied by clonal expansion of CD4+ and CD8+ blood T cells by week 6.

The V and J ends lost 6 bases and 7 bases, in that order; junction bases with no gene match: 0. From germline, CDR1 is MNHEY and CDR2 SVGAGI. This CDR3 contains 12 residues. The protocol was immunoSEQ multiplex PCR, while the TCRdb copy is restricted to in-frame clones and leaves out a portion. The repertoire holds around 33,000 clones, with roughly 87% as singletons. The rearrangement joins TRBV6-5 to TRBJ1-6; TRBD1 matches 7 bases. This clonotype was sampled from an adult with an advanced solid tumor such as melanoma, head and neck, liver or kidney cancer. The source was CD4+ or CD8+ T cells sorted from blood, collected in a trial of the OX40 agonist ivuxolimab. The CDR3 DNA reads TGTGCCAGCAGGACAGGGAATTCACCCCTCCACTTT. Translating gives CASRTGNSPLHF.